This T cell receptor beta chain was identified during a study of blood T cell repertoires in COVID-19. Turning to the study itself: T cells, B-cell-depleted T cells, or PBMCs provided the cDNA or gDNA that served as material.

Germline CDR1 MNHNY, CDR2 SVGAGI (reference sequence). The CDR3 consists of 15 residues. Unmatched junction bases numbered 7, after V lost 4 bases and J lost 4 bases. Per the authors' pipeline: Using reference gene primer amplification, nucleated cell counts were estimated. Sequencing used immunoSEQ multiplex PCR; TCRdb keeps in-frame clones, though not all of them. That table furnishes V, J and clone size, whereas the DNA furnished D and trimming. The sample yields hundreds of thousands of clones, just over 85% seen once. The chain carries TRBV6-6 and TRBJ1-1, with 9 bases identical to TRBD1. Sample: peripheral blood. The sequence was obtained from a woman aged 25 to 39 with active or convalescent COVID-19. The CDR3 nucleotides read TGTGCCAGCAGTTTGCCGGGACAGGGTGGCACTGAAGCTTTCTTT. It translates to CASSLPGQGGTEAFF.